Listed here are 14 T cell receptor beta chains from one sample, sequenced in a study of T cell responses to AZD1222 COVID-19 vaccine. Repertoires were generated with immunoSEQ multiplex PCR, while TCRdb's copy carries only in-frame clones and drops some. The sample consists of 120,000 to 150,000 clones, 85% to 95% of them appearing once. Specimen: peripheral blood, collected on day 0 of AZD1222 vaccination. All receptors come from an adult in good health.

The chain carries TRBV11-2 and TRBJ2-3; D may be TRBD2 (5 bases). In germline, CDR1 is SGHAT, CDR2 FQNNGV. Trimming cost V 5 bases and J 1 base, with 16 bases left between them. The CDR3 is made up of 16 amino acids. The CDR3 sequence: CASSPVGGGGTDTQYF. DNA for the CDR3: TGTGCCAGCAGCCCCGTAGGCGGAGGTGGCACAGATACGCAGTATTTT.

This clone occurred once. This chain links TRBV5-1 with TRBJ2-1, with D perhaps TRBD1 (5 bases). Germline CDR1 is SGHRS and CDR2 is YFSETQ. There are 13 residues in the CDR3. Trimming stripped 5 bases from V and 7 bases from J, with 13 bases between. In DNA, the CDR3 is TGCGCCAGCAGGCCTGAAGGGGCGAATGAGCAGTTCTTC. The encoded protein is CASRPEGANEQFF.

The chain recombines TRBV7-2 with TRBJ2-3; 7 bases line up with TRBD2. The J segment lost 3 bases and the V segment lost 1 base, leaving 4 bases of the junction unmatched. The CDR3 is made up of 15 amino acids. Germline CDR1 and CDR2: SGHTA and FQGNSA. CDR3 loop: CASSLGRELTDTQYF. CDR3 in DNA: TGTGCCAGCAGCTTAGGGCGGGAGTTAACAGATACGCAGTATTTT.

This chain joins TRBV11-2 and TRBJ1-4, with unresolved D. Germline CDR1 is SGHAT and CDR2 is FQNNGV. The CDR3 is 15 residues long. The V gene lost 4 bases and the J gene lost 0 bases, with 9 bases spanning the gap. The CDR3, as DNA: TGTGCCAGCAGCTATCGACACGCAACTAATGAAAAACTGTTTTTT. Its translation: CASSYRHATNEKLFF. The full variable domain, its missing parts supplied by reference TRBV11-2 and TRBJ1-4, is EAGVAQSPRYKIIEKRQSVAFWCNPISGHATLYWYQQILGQGPKLLIQFQNNGVVDDSQLPKDRFSAERLKGVDSTLKIQPAKLEDSAVYLCASSYRHATNEKLFFGSGTQLSVL.

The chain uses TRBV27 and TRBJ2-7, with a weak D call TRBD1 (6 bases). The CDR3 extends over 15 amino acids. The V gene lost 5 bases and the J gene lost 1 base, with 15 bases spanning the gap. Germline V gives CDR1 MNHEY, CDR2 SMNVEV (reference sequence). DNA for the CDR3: TGTGCCAGCAGTGTACAGGGAGTAGGGTCCTACGAGCAGTACTTC. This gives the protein CASSVQGVGSYEQYF.

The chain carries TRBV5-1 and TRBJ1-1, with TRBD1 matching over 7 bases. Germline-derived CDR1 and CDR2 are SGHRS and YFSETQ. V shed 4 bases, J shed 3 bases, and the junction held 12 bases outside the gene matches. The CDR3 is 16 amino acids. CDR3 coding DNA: TGCGCCAGCAGCCACCTCCCACAGGGGAGGGACACTGAAGCTTTCTTT. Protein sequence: CASSHLPQGRDTEAFF. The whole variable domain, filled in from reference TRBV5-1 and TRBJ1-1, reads KAGVTQTPRYLIKTRGQQVTLSCSPISGHRSVSWYQQTPGQGLQFLFEYFSETQRNKGNFPGRFSGRQFSNSRSEMNVSTLELGDSALYLCASSHLPQGRDTEAFFGQGTRLTVV.

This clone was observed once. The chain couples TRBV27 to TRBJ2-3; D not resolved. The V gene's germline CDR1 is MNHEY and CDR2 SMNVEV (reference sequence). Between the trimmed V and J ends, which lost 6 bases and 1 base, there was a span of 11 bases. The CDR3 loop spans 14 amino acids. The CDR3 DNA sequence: TGTGCCAGCAGCATCTACCGGGGCACAGATACGCAGTATTTT. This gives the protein CASSIYRGTDTQYF.

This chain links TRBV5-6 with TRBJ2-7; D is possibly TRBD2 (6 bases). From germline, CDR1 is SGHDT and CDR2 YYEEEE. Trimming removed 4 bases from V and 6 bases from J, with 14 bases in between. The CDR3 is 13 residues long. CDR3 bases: TGTGCCAGCAGCCCGGGGACTCGCGGCGAGCAGTACTTC. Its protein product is CASSPGTRGEQYF.

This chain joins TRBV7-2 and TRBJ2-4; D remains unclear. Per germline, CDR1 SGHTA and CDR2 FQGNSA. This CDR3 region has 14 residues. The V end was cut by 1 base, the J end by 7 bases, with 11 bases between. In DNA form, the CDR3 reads TGTGCCAGCAGCTTAGGGGCACCCCCCAACATTCAGTACTTC. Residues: CASSLGAPPNIQYF.

This chain's CDR3 is CASTSGTAILQETQYF. The DNA for the CDR3 is TGTGCCAGCACCTCCGGGACAGCAATTCTTCAAGAGACCCAGTACTTC. The chain employs TRBV11-2 and TRBJ2-5, with TRBD1 matching over 7 bases. Germline loops: CDR1 SGHAT, CDR2 FQNNGV. Trimming took 7 bases from V and 2 from J; bases not matched to a gene: 13. The CDR3 spans 16 residues.

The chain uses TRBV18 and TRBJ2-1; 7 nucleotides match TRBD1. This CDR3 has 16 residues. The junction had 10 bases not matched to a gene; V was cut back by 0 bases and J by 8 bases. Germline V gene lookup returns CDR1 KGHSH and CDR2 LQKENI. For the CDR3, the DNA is TGTGCCAGCTCACCACCGACAGGGCTGGGTGTTGATGAGCAGTTCTTC. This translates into CASSPPTGLGVDEQFF.

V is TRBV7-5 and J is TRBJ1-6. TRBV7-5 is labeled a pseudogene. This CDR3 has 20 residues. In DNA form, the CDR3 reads TGTGTCAGAAGCTTAAAGGGTTGCATCGAGGCCGATCCCTATAATTCACCCCTCCACTTT. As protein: CVRSLKGCIEADPYNSPLHF.

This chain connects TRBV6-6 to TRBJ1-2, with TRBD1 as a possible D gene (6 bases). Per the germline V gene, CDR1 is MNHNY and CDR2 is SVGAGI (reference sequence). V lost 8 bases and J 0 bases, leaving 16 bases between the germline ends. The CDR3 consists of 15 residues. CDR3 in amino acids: CASRPRTVANYGYTF. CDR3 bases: TGTGCCAGCCGCCCCCGGACAGTAGCTAACTATGGCTACACCTTC.

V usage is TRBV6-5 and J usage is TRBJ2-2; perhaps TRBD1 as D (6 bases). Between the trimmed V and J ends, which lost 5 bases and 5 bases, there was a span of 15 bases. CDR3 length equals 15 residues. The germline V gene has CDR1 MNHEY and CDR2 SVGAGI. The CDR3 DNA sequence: TGTGCCAGCAGTCTCGACAGGTTGGGGACCGGGGAGCTGTTTTTT. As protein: CASSLDRLGTGELFF.